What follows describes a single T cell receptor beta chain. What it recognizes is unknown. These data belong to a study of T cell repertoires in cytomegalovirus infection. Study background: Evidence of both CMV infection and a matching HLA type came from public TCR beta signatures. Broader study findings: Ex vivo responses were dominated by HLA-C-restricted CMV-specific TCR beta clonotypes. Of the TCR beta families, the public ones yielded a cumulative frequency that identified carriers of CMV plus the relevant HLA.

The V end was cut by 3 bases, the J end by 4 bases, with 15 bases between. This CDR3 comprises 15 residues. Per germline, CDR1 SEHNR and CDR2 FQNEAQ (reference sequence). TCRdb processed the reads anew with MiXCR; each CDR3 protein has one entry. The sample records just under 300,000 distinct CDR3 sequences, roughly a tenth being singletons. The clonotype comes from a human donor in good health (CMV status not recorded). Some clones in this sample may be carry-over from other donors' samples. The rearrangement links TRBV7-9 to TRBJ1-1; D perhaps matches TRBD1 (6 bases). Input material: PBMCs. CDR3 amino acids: CASSFTRGRGTEAFF. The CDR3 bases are TGTGCCAGCAGCTTTACCAGGGGAAGGGGCACTGAAGCTTTCTTT.